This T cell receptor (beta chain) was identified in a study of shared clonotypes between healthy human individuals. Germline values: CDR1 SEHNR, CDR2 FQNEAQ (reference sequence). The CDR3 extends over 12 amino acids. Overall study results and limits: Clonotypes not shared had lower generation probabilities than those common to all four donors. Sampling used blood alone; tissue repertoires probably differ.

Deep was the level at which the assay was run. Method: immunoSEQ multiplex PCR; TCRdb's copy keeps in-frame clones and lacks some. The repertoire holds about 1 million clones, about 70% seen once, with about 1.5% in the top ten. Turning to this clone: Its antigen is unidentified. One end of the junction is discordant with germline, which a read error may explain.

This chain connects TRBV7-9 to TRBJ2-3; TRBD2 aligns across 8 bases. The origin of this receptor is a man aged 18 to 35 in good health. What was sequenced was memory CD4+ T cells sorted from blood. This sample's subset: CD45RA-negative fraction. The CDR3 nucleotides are TGTGCCAGCAGTCAGACGACTAGCGCCCAGAGTTTT. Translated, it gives CASSQTTSAQSF.